These T cell receptor beta chains were read from a single sample in a study of graft-versus-host responses after intestinal transplantation. Some clones are missing from TCRdb's copy, which holds only in-frame ones; the method was immunoSEQ multiplex PCR. The sample shows 100,000 to 130,000 clones, approximately 90% of them seen only once. Their specific antigens are unknown. Source: unstimulated CD4+ T cells sorted from spleen or lymph node cells, taken before transplant. These receptors were collected from a human donor who was the organ donor for an intestinal transplant. CDR3s include the opening cysteine and the closing phenylalanine or tryptophan. D genes are given only for firm matches. Where a row states a size, it is once, few, many or the class of an expanded clone; other rows omit it.

>-|TRBV7-9|TRBD1|TRBJ2-1
CASSSRQGVYNEQFF
TGTGCCAGCAGCTCGAGGCAGGGGGTGTACAATGAGCAGTTCTTC
>-|TRBV11-3|-|TRBJ2-1
CASSPYRGSYNEQFF
TGTGCCAGCAGCCCGTACCGGGGGTCCTACAATGAGCAGTTCTTC
>-|TRBV7-9|TRBD2|TRBJ2-3
CASSSFFGGRWPDTQYF
TGTGCCAGCAGCTCCTTCTTCGGCGGGAGATGGCCAGATACGCAGTATTTT
>once|TRBV27|TRBD1|TRBJ2-5
CASSSSGQGARETQYF
TGTGCCAGCAGTAGTTCAGGACAGGGGGCGCGGGAGACCCAGTACTTC
>-|TRBV4-1|TRBD1|TRBJ1-2
CASSQGPRGGYAF
TGCGCCAGCAGCCAAGGACCTAGAGGGGGCTACGCCTTC
>-|TRBV7-2|-|TRBJ2-4
CASSLGLAQNIQYF
TGTGCCAGCAGCTTGGGACTGGCCCAAAACATTCAGTACTTC
>-|TRBV7-2|-|TRBJ2-7
CASSATASYEQYF
TGTGCCAGCAGCGCCACCGCATCCTACGAGCAGTACTTC
>-|TRBV5-3|TRBD2|TRBJ2-5
CARSLRSGGLIGRMETQYF
TGTGCCAGAAGCTTACGATCGGGGGGTTTAATAGGTCGAATGGAGACCCAGTACTTC
>-|TRBV6-5|-|TRBJ1-6
CASSYLDSPLHF
TGTGCCAGCAGTTACTTAGATTCACCCCTCCACTTT
>-|TRBV6-6|TRBD1|TRBJ1-6
CASSKDRANSPLHF
TGTGCCAGCAGTAAAGACAGGGCTAATTCACCCCTCCACTTT
>-|TRBV18|-|TRBJ2-7
CASSPQGTPTYEQYF
TGTGCCAGCTCACCACAGGGGACCCCTACGTACGAGCAGTACTTC
>-|TRBV29-1|-|TRBJ2-3
CSVDDYRDTQYF
TGCAGCGTAGACGATTACAGAGATACGCAGTATTTT
>-|TRBV5-1|TRBD2|TRBJ2-3
CASSQLAGGTDTQYF
TGCGCCAGCAGCCAACTAGCGGGGGGGACAGATACGCAGTATTTT
>-|TRBV21-1|-|TRBJ1-5
CASRDRVLPQPQHF
TGTGCCAGCCGGGACAGGGTTCTTCCTCAGCCCCAGCATTTT
>-|TRBV5-1|TRBD2|TRBJ2-1
CASSARTSGASYNEQFF
TGCGCCAGCAGCGCCCGGACTAGCGGGGCTTCCTACAATGAGCAGTTCTTC
>-|TRBV7-2|-|TRBJ1-2
CASSSPVWGAYGYTF
TGTGCCAGCAGCTCCCCAGTTTGGGGGGCGTATGGCTACACCTTC
>-|TRBV5-1|TRBD1|TRBJ1-5
CASSPGQALGVLHF
TGCGCCAGCAGCCCCGGACAGGCTCTAGGTGTCTTGCATTTT
>once|TRBV7-2|-|TRBJ1-1
CASSRDLSEAFF
TGTGCCAGCAGCCGGGACTTATCCGAAGCTTTCTTT
>-|TRBV5-4|TRBD2|TRBJ2-5
CASSYGLAGSQETQYF
TGTGCCAGCAGCTACGGACTAGCGGGATCGCAAGAGACCCAGTACTTC
>-|TRBV25-1|TRBD1|TRBJ1-5
CASSEYDRDQPQHF
TGTGCCAGCAGTGAATATGACAGGGATCAGCCCCAGCATTTT
>-|TRBV6-6|-|TRBJ2-1
CASSTLSGGRNEQFF
TGTGCCAGCAGTACTCTGTCTGGGGGCCGCAATGAGCAGTTCTTC
>-|TRBV27|-|TRBJ1-3
CASSSYAAAGNTIYF
TGTGCCAGCAGTTCTTATGCAGCGGCTGGAAACACCATATATTTT
>-|TRBV6-5|TRBD1|TRBJ1-2
CASSFGTANYGYTF
TGTGCCAGCAGTTTTGGGACAGCCAACTATGGCTACACCTTC
>few|TRBV27|-|TRBJ2-4
CASRQWAKNIQYF
TGTGCCAGCAGACAGTGGGCCAAAAACATTCAGTACTTC
>-|TRBV18|-|TRBJ1-2
CASSPPGRQEINGYTF
TGTGCCAGCTCACCACCGGGTAGGCAGGAAATTAATGGCTACACCTTC
>once|TRBV5-4|TRBD2|TRBJ2-3
CASSPGGGDPTDTQYF
TGTGCCAGCAGCCCCGGGGGAGGGGACCCCACAGATACGCAGTATTTT
>-|TRBV7-3|TRBD1|TRBJ2-3
CASSLGQVTDTQYF
TGTGCCAGCAGCTTAGGACAGGTGACAGATACGCAGTATTTT
>few|TRBV7-9|-|TRBJ1-6
CASSFQTDNSPLHF
TGTGCCAGCAGCTTCCAGACGGATAATTCACCCCTCCACTTT
>-|TRBV5-5|TRBD1|TRBJ1-4
CASSAPGQATNEKLFF
TGTGCCAGCAGCGCTCCGGGACAGGCAACTAATGAAAAACTGTTTTTT
>-|TRBV6-6|-|TRBJ2-7
CASSYLRQDYEQYF
TGTGCCAGCAGTTACCTTAGACAGGACTACGAGCAGTACTTC
>few|TRBV9|-|TRBJ1-4
CASSPDQGYEKLFF
TGTGCCAGCAGCCCCGACCAAGGGTATGAAAAACTGTTTTTT
>-|TRBV27|TRBD1|TRBJ1-6
CASRTGTDNSPLHF
TGTGCCAGCAGAACCGGGACAGATAATTCACCCCTCCACTTT
>-|TRBV5-1|-|TRBJ2-7
CASSLAQTYEQYF
TGCGCCAGCAGCTTGGCCCAGACCTACGAGCAGTACTTC
>-|TRBV7-6|TRBD1|TRBJ1-1
CASSYRDRATEAFF
TGTGCCAGCAGCTACCGGGACAGGGCCACTGAAGCTTTCTTT
>-|TRBV15|-|TRBJ1-1
CATSREQGKAFF
TGTGCCACCAGCAGAGAGCAGGGGAAAGCTTTCTTT
>-|TRBV6-1|-|TRBJ1-2
CASSDFERGGGYTF
TGTGCCAGCAGTGATTTCGAGCGGGGCGGGGGCTACACCTTC
>few|TRBV7-9|-|TRBJ2-5
CASSGVQQTQYF
TGTGCCAGCTCTGGGGTTCAGCAGACCCAGTACTTC
>few|TRBV5-5|-|TRBJ2-7
CASSHSYEQYF
TGTGCCAGCAGCCACTCCTACGAGCAGTACTTC
>-|TRBV19|TRBD1|TRBJ2-7
CASSMFKGTGRTYEQYF
TGTGCCAGTAGTATGTTTAAAGGGACAGGCAGGACCTACGAGCAGTACTTC